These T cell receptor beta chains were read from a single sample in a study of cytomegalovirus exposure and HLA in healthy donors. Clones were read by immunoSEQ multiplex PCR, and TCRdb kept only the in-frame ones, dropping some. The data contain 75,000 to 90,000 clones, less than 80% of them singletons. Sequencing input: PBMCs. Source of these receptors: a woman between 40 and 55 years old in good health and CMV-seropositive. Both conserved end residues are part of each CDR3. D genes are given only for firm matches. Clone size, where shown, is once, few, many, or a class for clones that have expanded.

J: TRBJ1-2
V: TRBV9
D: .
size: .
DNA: TGTGCCAGCAGCGTAGCGACGGGGACTTATGGCTACACCTTC
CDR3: CASSVATGTYGYTF

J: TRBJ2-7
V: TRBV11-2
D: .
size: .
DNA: TGTGCCAGCAGCTTAGTTCGCCGAGACACCTCCTACGAGCAGTACTTC
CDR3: CASSLVRRDTSYEQYF

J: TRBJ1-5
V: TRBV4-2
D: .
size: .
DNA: TGTGCCAGCAGCCAAGACGACGGGGGGACGCAGCCCCAGCATTTT
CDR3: CASSQDDGGTQPQHF

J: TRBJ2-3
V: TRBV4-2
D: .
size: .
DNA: TGTGCCAGCAGCCAAGATTTAGGCGGGGGCACAGATACGCAGTATTTT
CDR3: CASSQDLGGGTDTQYF

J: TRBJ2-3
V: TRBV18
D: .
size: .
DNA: TGTGCCAGCTCACCACAAGGCCGGGCAGATACGCAGTATTTT
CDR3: CASSPQGRADTQYF

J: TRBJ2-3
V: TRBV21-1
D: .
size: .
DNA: .
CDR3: CASSRVAGGTDTQYF

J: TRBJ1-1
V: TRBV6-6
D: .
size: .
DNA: TGTGCCAGCAGTTCCAACTACAGGGTCACTGAAGCTTTCTTT
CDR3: CASSSNYRVTEAFF

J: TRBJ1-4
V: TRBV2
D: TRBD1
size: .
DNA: TGTGCCAGCAGTCTTACGGACAGGCCCGAAAAACTGTTTTTT
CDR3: CASSLTDRPEKLFF

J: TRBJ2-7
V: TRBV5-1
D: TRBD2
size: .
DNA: TGCGCCAGCAGCCCGGGACTAGCGGGGGCCTACTACGAGCAGTACTTC
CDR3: CASSPGLAGAYYEQYF

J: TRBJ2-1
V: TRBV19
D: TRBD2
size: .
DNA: TGTGCCAGTAGTATGGCGAGCGGGGGGTACAATGAGCAGTTCTTC
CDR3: CASSMASGGYNEQFF

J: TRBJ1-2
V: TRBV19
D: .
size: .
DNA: TGTGCCAGTAGTATTAGTGGCAATCGGGTTGGCTACACCTTC
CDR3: CASSISGNRVGYTF

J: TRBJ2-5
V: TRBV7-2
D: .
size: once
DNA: TGTGCCAGCAGCTTACACGGGTCCCCGGAGACCCAGTACTTC
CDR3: CASSLHGSPETQYF

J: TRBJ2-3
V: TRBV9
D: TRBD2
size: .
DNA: TGTGCCAGCAGCGGGGGACTAGTTGCAGATACGCAGTATTTT
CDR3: CASSGGLVADTQYF

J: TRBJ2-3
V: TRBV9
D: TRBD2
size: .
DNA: TGTGCCAGCAGCGCGCTACTAGCGGGGGGGCTAGATACGCAGTATTTT
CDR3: CASSALLAGGLDTQYF

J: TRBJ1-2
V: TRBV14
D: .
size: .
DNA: TGTGCCAGCAGCCAGATAGCCAACTATGGCTACACCTTC
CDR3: CASSQIANYGYTF

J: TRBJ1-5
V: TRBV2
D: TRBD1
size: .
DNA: TGTGCCAGCAGTGTGGGGACAGGGTATCTTAGCAATCAGCCCCAGCATTTT
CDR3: CASSVGTGYLSNQPQHF

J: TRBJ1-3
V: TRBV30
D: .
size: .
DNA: TGTGCCTGGAGGACGACAGGCTACGGAAACACCATATATTTT
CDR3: CAWRTTGYGNTIYF

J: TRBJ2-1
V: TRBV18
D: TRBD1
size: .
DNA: TGTGCCAGCGGGCCGGGACAGATACTACACGATGAGCAGTTCTTC
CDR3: CASGPGQILHDEQFF

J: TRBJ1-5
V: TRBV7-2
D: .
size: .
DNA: TGTGCCAGCAGCTTAGAGCTAAGCAATCAGCCCCAGCATTTT
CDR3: CASSLELSNQPQHF

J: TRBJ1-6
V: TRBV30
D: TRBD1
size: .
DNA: TGTGCCTGGAGTGTAGCAGGGACAGGGCGGAATAATTCACCCCTCCACTTT
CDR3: CAWSVAGTGRNNSPLHF

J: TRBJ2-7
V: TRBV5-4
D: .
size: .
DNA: TGTGCCAGCAGCTTGGGACAGCTCTACGAGCAGTACTTC
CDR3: CASSLGQLYEQYF

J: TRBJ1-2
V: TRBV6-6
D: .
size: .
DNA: TGTGCCAGCGGCAGGGGTCCCTATGGCTACACCTTC
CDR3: CASGRGPYGYTF